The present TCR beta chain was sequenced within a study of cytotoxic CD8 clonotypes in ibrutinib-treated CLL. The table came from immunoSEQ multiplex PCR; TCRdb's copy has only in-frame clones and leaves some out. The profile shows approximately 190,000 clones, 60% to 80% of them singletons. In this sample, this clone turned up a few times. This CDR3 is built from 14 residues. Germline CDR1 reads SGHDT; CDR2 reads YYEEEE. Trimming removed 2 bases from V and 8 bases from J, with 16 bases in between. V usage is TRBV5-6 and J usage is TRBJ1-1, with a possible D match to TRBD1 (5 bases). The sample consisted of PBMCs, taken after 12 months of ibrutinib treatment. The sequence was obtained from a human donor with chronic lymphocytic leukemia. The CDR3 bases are TGTGCCAGCAGCTTAGGCCGAAGGGGCATCGAAGCTTTCTTT. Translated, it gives CASSLGRRGIEAFF.